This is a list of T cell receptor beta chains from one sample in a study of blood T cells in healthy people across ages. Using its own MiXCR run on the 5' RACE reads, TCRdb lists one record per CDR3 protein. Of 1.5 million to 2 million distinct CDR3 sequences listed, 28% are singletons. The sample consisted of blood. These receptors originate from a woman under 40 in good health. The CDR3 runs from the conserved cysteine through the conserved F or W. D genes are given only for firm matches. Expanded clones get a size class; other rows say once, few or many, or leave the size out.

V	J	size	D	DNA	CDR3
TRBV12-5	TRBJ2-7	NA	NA	TGTGCTAGTGGTTTGGGCAGGAACGAGCAGTACTTC	CASGLGRNEQYF
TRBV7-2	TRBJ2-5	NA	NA	TGTGCCAGCAGCCCCCGGGACCGATCCCAGTACTTC	CASSPRDRSQYF
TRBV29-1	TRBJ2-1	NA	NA	TGCAGCGTTGCTTGGGCCAATAAGCAGTTCTTC	CSVAWANKQFF
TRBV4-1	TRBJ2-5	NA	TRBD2	TGCGCCAGCAGCCAAGATACGCCCGATAGCGGGAGGCCCCCTACCGAGTACTTC	CASSQDTPDSGRPPTEYF
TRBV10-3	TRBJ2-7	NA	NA	TGTGCCATCAGCGAGGCGAAGAGGAGCAGCGAGCAGTACTTC	CAISEAKRSSEQYF
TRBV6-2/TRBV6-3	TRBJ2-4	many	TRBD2	TGTGCCAGCAGTTACCTTCCCGGGACTAGCGGTCAGTACTTC	CASSYLPGTSGQYF
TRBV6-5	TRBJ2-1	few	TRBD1	TGTGCCAGCAGTAACTCCGGGACAGGGATAATCGAGTTCTTC	CASSNSGTGIIEFF
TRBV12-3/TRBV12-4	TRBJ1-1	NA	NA	TGTGCCAGCAAGGGGCGGCTGGGGGGCACTGAAGCTTTCTTT	CASKGRLGGTEAFF
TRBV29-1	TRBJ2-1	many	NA	TGCAGCGCCACTGAGGGCGGTCATTACAATGAGCAGTTCTTC	CSATEGGHYNEQFF
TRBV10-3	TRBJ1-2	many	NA	TGTGCCATCAGCGTTTCGACAGTTAACTATGGCTACACCTTC	CAISVSTVNYGYTF
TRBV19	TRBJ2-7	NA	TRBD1	TGTGTCAGTAGCACTCCGGGACAGATGACCTACGAGCAGTACTTC	CVSSTPGQMTYEQYF
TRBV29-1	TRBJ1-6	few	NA	TGCAGCGCCCTCGGCCCGGCCCTCCACTTT	CSALGPALHF
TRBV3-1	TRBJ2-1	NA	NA	TGTGCCAGCAGCCAATTTTCCTCGCAAGAGACCCAGTTCTTC	CASSQFSSQETQFF
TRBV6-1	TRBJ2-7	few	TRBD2	TGTGCCAGCAGCCCGGGGACTGTGGGACCTAGCGGGAGTCGCTACGAGCAGTACTTC	CASSPGTVGPSGSRYEQYF
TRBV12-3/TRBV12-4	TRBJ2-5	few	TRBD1	TGTGCCAGCAGTTACCGACAGGGGAAAGAGACCCAGTACTTC	CASSYRQGKETQYF
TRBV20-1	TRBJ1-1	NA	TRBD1	TGCAGTGCTAGGGACAGGGGGCTGGTGAACACTGAAGCCTTCTTT	CSARDRGLVNTEAFF
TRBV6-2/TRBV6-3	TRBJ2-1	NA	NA	TGTGCCAGCAGTTACTCCCCGACTGGTGGCTCCTACAATGAGCAGTTCTTC	CASSYSPTGGSYNEQFF
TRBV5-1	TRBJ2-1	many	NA	TGCGCCAGCAGCTTGAGAAGTCCATCCGACTCGGGCTACAATGAGCAGTTCTTC	CASSLRSPSDSGYNEQFF
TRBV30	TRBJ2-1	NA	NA	TGTGCCTGGTCTAATATCGGTGAGCAGTTCTTC	CAWSNIGEQFF
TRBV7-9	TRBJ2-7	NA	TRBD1	TGTACCAGCAGCTCGTTACGGGACAGAGCCTACGAGCAGTACTTC	CTSSSLRDRAYEQYF
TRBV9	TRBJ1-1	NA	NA	TGTGCCGGCAGCGTAAACCCACAGGGACTCACTGAAGCTTTCTTT	CAGSVNPQGLTEAFF
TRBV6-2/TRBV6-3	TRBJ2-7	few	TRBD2	TGTGCCAGCAGCCCCGGGACTAGTCTGGCCGAGCAGTACTTC	CASSPGTSLAEQYF